This TCR beta chain appears in the sequencing data of a study of PD-L1 blockade in urothelial cancer. Study in general: Male patients with bladder-origin urothelial cancer numbered about 90% of the 29. Specimens of blood held a median count of roughly 150,000 T cells. Blood analysis took place 3 weeks (second dose) and 6 weeks after treatment start.

This clone has a handful of counts. No antigen is known for it. TCRdb keeps only in-frame clones here, not all; method: immunoSEQ multiplex PCR. The sample contains 35,000 to 45,000 clones, roughly 90% of which appear only once. Findings and caveats of the study: Tumor-associated clones in the blood of durable-benefit patients grew more at 3 weeks.

The time point: pretreatment peripheral blood. Trimming took 4 bases from V and 5 from J; bases not matched to a gene: 8. Germline loops: CDR1 SQVTM, CDR2 ANQGSEA. This CDR3 has 14 residues. This TCR was sampled from a donor aged 40 or older with urothelial cancer. The V gene is TRBV29-1, the J gene TRBJ2-3, with 8 bases identical to TRBD1. The input for sequencing was PBMCs, taken around atezolizumab (anti-PD-L1) treatment. The CDR3 nucleotides are TGCAGCGTTGCGGGGACAGGTGGGGGAGATACGCAGTATTTT. Translating gives CSVAGTGGGDTQYF.